The text below deals with one T cell receptor (beta chain). Its antigen is not known. Unmatched junction bases numbered 2, after V lost 6 bases and J lost 5 bases. Per germline, CDR1 SEHNR and CDR2 FQNEAQ (reference sequence). The CDR3 has 12 amino acids. This entry belongs to a study of CD8 T cells in Susac syndrome. Study-wide results and caveats: Individuals included in the TCR sequencing and HLA analysis were acknowledged by the study to be relatively few in number.

After extraction with the RNeasy kit, roughly 0.45 to 1 ug of the RNA was reverse transcribed using random hexamers. The immunoSEQ assay covered 54 Vbeta and 13 Jbeta segments for CDR3. From the immunoSEQ multiplex PCR reads, TCRdb called clonotypes with MiXCR, one entry per CDR3 protein. There are about 120,000 distinct CDR3 sequences in the sample; about 92% occur only once, and around 0.085% lies in the top ten. Sequencing of TCR beta was carried out in blood CD8+ and CD4+ T cells. The chain combines TRBV7-9 with TRBJ2-5; 8 bases are shared with TRBD1. The sample taken for sequencing was CD4+ T cells from PBMCs. This receptor was obtained from a human donor with multiple sclerosis. CDR3 coding DNA: TGTGCCAGCAGGAACAGGGGGGAGACCCAGTACTTC. Protein: CASRNRGETQYF. Full variable domain (outside the CDR3, taken from reference TRBV7-9 and TRBJ2-5): DTGVSQNPRHKITKRGQNVTFRCDPISEHNRLYWYRQTLGQGPEFLTYFQNEAQLEKSRLLSDRFSAERPKGSFSTLEIQRTEQGDSAMYLCASRNRGETQYFGPGTRLLVL.